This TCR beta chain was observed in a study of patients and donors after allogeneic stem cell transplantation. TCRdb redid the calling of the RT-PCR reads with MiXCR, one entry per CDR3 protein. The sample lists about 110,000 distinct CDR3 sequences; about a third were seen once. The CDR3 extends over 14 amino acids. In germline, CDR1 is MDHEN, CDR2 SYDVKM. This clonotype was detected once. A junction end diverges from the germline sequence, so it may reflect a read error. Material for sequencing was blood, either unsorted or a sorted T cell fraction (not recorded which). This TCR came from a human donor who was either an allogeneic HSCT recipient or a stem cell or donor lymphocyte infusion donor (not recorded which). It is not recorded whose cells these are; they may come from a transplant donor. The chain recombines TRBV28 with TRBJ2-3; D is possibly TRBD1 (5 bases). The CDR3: CPSPGPGNTDTQYF. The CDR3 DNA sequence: TGTCCCAGCCCGGGCCCAGGGAACACAGATACGCAGTATTTT.